The rows below give T cell receptor beta chains drawn from one sample of a study of blood T cell repertoires in COVID-19. Produced via immunoSEQ multiplex PCR; TCRdb's table is partial and in-frame only. The sample gives fewer than 200,000 clones, over 70% of which show up once; 6.9% is in the top ten. Sequenced input: peripheral blood. The receptor set was obtained from a man between 60 and 75 years old with acute or convalescent COVID-19. The CDR3 runs from the conserved cysteine through the conserved F or W. The D gene is left open where the match is weak. Only part of the rows carry a size: once, few, many, or a class if the clone is expanded.

CDR3 protein: CASSPGTSNEQFF
CDR3 DNA: TGTGCCAGCTCACCAGGGACTAGTAATGAGCAGTTCTTC
clone size: -
V gene: TRBV18
D gene: TRBD2
J gene: TRBJ2-1

CDR3 protein: CASSDYGLAGGLGQFF
CDR3 DNA: TGTGCCAGCAGTGATTACGGACTAGCGGGGGGCCTAGGGCAGTTCTTC
clone size: -
V gene: TRBV6-1
D gene: TRBD2
J gene: TRBJ2-1

CDR3 protein: CASSPSASGRGYEQYF
CDR3 DNA: TGTGCCAGCTCACCATCCGCTAGCGGGAGAGGGTACGAGCAGTACTTC
clone size: -
V gene: TRBV18
D gene: TRBD2
J gene: TRBJ2-7

CDR3 protein: CASSETGLVYGYTF
CDR3 DNA: TGTGCCAGCAGTGAAACGGGGTTGGTCTATGGCTACACCTTC
clone size: -
V gene: TRBV6-1
D gene: -
J gene: TRBJ1-2

CDR3 protein: CASSVGLAGRETQYF
CDR3 DNA: TGTGCCAGCAGCGTAGGACTAGCGGGACGAGAGACCCAGTACTTC
clone size: -
V gene: TRBV9
D gene: TRBD2
J gene: TRBJ2-5

CDR3 protein: CASSSDSYTGELFF
CDR3 DNA: TGCGCCAGCAGCTCGGACAGTTACACCGGGGAGCTGTTTTTT
clone size: -
V gene: TRBV5-1
D gene: -
J gene: TRBJ2-2

CDR3 protein: CASSEGGRGYGYTF
CDR3 DNA: TGTGCCAGCAGTGAAGGTGGAAGGGGCTATGGCTACACCTTC
clone size: -
V gene: TRBV6-4
D gene: -
J gene: TRBJ1-2

CDR3 protein: CASSPVDSHSGANVLTF
CDR3 DNA: TGCGCCAGCAGCCCTGTCGACAGCCACTCTGGGGCCAACGTCCTGACTTTC
clone size: -
V gene: TRBV5-1
D gene: -
J gene: TRBJ2-6

CDR3 protein: CASSSQGSVSYEQYF
CDR3 DNA: TGTGCCAGCAGTTCACAGGGTAGTGTCTCCTACGAGCAGTACTTC
clone size: -
V gene: TRBV6-5
D gene: -
J gene: TRBJ2-7

CDR3 protein: CASSLRGAGNQPQHF
CDR3 DNA: TGTGCCAGCAGTTTACGGGGGGCTGGTAATCAGCCCCAGCATTTT
clone size: -
V gene: TRBV28
D gene: -
J gene: TRBJ1-5

CDR3 protein: CSFQDSGRETQYF
CDR3 DNA: TGCAGCTTCCAGGACAGCGGGAGAGAGACCCAGTACTTC
clone size: few
V gene: TRBV29-1
D gene: TRBD2
J gene: TRBJ2-5

CDR3 protein: CASRSSNTGELFF
CDR3 DNA: TGTGCCAGCAGGAGTTCCAACACCGGGGAGCTGTTTTTT
clone size: few
V gene: TRBV6-6
D gene: -
J gene: TRBJ2-2

CDR3 protein: CASSPGDRSTDTQYF
CDR3 DNA: TGTGCCAGCAGCCCAGGGGACAGGTCAACAGATACGCAGTATTTT
clone size: -
V gene: TRBV5-5
D gene: TRBD1
J gene: TRBJ2-3

CDR3 protein: CSARFQGLYTF
CDR3 DNA: TGCAGTGCTAGATTTCAGGGACTCTACACCTTC
clone size: few
V gene: TRBV20-1
D gene: -
J gene: TRBJ1-2

CDR3 protein: CASSRTVMNTEAFF
CDR3 DNA: TGTGCCAGCAGCCGTACTGTGATGAACACTGAAGCTTTCTTT
clone size: -
V gene: TRBV14
D gene: -
J gene: TRBJ1-1

CDR3 protein: CATRSSPTDTQYF
CDR3 DNA: TGTGCCACCAGGAGCTCACCTACGGATACGCAGTATTTT
clone size: -
V gene: TRBV15
D gene: -
J gene: TRBJ2-3